This T cell receptor (beta chain) was identified in a study of low-dose radiotherapy and immunotherapy resistance in tumors (dated by TCRdb to between 2021 and 2023). For context, the study as a whole: In Cohort 1, 0.5 Gy per fraction was delivered every 2 weeks, and a total PTV dose of 6.5 Gy was prescribed. Eight patients were included in the translational analysis, namely three from the first dose cohort plus the first five from the second dose cohort. Patients in Cohort 2 were given 1 Gy per fraction every two weeks, for a total of 13 Gy across 26 weeks. No randomization into treatment groups was done for the people taking part in the trial. Patients were given nivolumab as a 240 mg flat dose every two weeks and ipilimumab at 1 mg/kg every six weeks, with both drugs delivered intravenously. Intravenous cyclophosphamide at 200 mg/m2 was administered every two weeks, one day ahead of each radiation and immunotherapy administration. Starting on cycle 1 day 1, patients took 300 mg of aspirin by mouth once daily for four cycles.

This clonotype was seen at least ten times. The antigen it recognizes is unknown. No quality values exist for individual bases; no much larger clone is one base distant. The instrument given in TCRdb is Illumina HiSeq 2500. First-strand cDNA was synthesized with Superscript III and a set of TRAV- and TRBV-specific primers, covering both TCRalpha and TCRbeta chains. A roughly 19-cycle PCR with Phusion amplified the TCRs, pairing a constant-region primer with the adapter that was attached to the V primers. The MessageAmp II aRNA Amplification Kit was used to amplify the isolated mRNA, with in vitro transcription run for 15 to 20 hours at 37 degrees C. The Dynabeads mRNA DIRECT Purification Kit was used to isolate the mRNA for TCR sequencing. Indexed Illumina adapters were added in a second Phusion PCR of 25 cycles, after which AMPure XP beads were used to purify the products. The authors processed their data as follows. Custom Perl scripts were used to pool TCR sequences that encoded the same protein, to remove out-of-frame sequences, and to calculate the abundance of each clonotype. The analysis excluded TCR sequences that were supported by just one read. Repertoire metrics included Shannon entropy, Gini index, clonality, richness, and frequency of TCRs shared between repertoires. The raw public data were reprocessed by TCRdb itself: fastp quality trimming at Q25, MiXCR clonotype calling, in-frame beta chains only. Every CDR3 protein is listed once, alongside the most common genes and DNA of its rows. TCRdb's processing, not the authors' own work, is the source of the V and J calls. The sample table lists about 60,000 distinct CDR3 sequences, about 23% of them with a count of one. The top ten clones comprise around 7% of the sample.

The time point label of this sample denotes: after trial treatment. The label giving this sample's treatment or condition can be read as: LDRT plus nivolumab, ipilimumab, low-dose cyclophosphamide and aspirin (RACIN trial). Donors were enrolled in RACIN, a single-arm phase I dose-escalation trial in which nivolumab, ipilimumab, aspirin, low-dose cyclophosphamide and low-dose radiotherapy were combined. To be eligible, a patient needed to have an advanced solid tumor that was TIL-negative. Reading the germline V gene (reference sequence) gives CDR1 DFQATT and CDR2 SNEGSKA. Spanning cysteine to phenylalanine, the CDR3 consists of 14 amino acids. Only the CDR3 DNA stays, 42 bases, in frame from base 1. Trimming removed 2 bases from V and 4 bases from J; the gene matches leave 4 bases unexplained.

This TCR came from a male donor with prostate cancer. The rearrangement joined TRBV20-1 to TRBJ2-1; the junction holds 8 bases that match TRBD1. The sample consisted of PBMCs, taken after low-dose radiotherapy plus immunotherapy. In nucleotides, the sequence is TGCAGTGCTAGAAAGGACAGGGTTTACAATGAGCAGTTCTTC. Translation gives CSARKDRVYNEQFF.